This T cell receptor (beta chain) was captured in a study of shared clonotypes between healthy human individuals. Study-level findings and limits: Rarefaction analysis demonstrated incomplete sorted-subset sequencing notwithstanding large depth.

The CDR3 extends over 13 amino acids. Germline CDR1 SGHVS, CDR2 FNYEAQ. Between the trimmed V and J ends, which lost 5 bases and 3 bases, there was a span of 7 bases. Note on this clone: As yet, its antigen is unknown.

The naive CD8 fraction comprised CD45RO-negative cells positively selected for CCR7 and excluded terminally differentiated effector memory CD45RA+ cells. Healthy HIV-negative adults with no recent acute infections or vaccinations were recruited as donors. Adult Caucasians living in Nashville, Tennessee made up all of the donors. Sequencing was at deep level. Profiled with immunoSEQ multiplex PCR; TCRdb holds only in-frame clones, not every one. The sample yields some 740,000 clones, 85% to 95% seen once. The chain is built from TRBV7-6 and TRBJ2-2; no clear D gene. The TCR originated in a man in his thirties or forties in good health. The specimen sequenced was naive CD8+ T cells sorted from blood. Written as DNA, the CDR3 is TGTGCCAGCAGCCTCTTTGACACCGGGGAGCTGTTTTTT. Residues: CASSLFDTGELFF.